This TCR beta chain was recovered during a study of T cell responses to AZD1222 COVID-19 vaccine. Measured with immunoSEQ multiplex PCR; TCRdb has only the in-frame clones, and not every one. The repertoire holds 100,000 to 150,000 clones, with 85% to 90% as singletons. CDR1 and CDR2 (germline): MNHEY, SVGAGI. This CDR3 has 13 amino acids. The ends were cut back, 7 bases at V and 6 bases at J, with 12 bases in the middle. V usage is TRBV6-5 and J usage is TRBJ2-2; no reliable D call. The sequence derives from an adult in good health. Source: peripheral blood, taken on day 0 of AZD1222 vaccination. Here the CDR3 DNA reads TGTGCCAGCATTCAGATCTGGTCCGGGGAGCTGTTTTTT. This encodes CASIQIWSGELFF.